A selection of T cell receptor beta chains follows, all from one sample in a study of cytomegalovirus exposure and HLA in healthy donors. Sequencing was performed with immunoSEQ multiplex PCR; in TCRdb, only in-frame clones are kept and a portion is missing. Of 110,000 or so clones listed, approximately 88% are singletons. Sample: PBMCs. These receptors originate from a young man in good health and CMV-seronegative. CDR3s leave out the opening cysteine and the closing phenylalanine or tryptophan. The D gene is left open where the match is weak.

ASSLGDSDPTEQY 13 TRBV5-1 TRBD1
ASSDWRGRAVNEQF 14 TRBV10-1 .
ASSFFDRVGGNTIY 14 TRBV13 TRBD1
ASREGQAPSYEQY 13 TRBV6-1 TRBD1
ATSRGTGLADNEQF 14 TRBV15 TRBD2
ASSLGDFSTDTQY 13 TRBV27 .
ASSLGTGGGVNTQY 14 TRBV7-9 .
ASRRKVTGVNEQF 13 TRBV28 TRBD1
ASSPPGGENEKLF 13 TRBV18 .
ASSLSWTDLNPPSYEQY 17 TRBV27 .
ASHAGRGGTDTQY 13 TRBV5-1 .
ASSPERGLALNLNEQF 16 TRBV27 TRBD2
SVEDRGSYGYT 11 TRBV29-1 TRBD1
AWSSGSNQPQH 11 TRBV30 .
ASSAAGTATGELF 13 TRBV11-2 TRBD1
ASSNLGAYNEQF 12 TRBV6-5 .
ASSDRRVYNEQF 12 TRBV10-1 .
ASSVYNEQF 9 TRBV19 .
ASSSLEGAHQPQH 13 TRBV18 .
SGSDLGNTIY 10 TRBV29-1 .
ASSLRTGSTEAF 12 TRBV7-2 TRBD1
ASSNNRVGTSGWGNQPQH 18 TRBV28 .
ASSQDRGWDQPQH 13 TRBV4-3 TRBD1
ASSEVGLGEETQY 13 TRBV6-1 TRBD2
ASSYTGLTYNEQF 13 TRBV5-4 TRBD2
ASSLFLAGVRIRETQY 16 TRBV5-6 TRBD2
ASSRTNTGELF 11 TRBV7-6 .
ASSELTGGAYGYT 13 TRBV28 TRBD1
ASRGTGDNEQF 11 TRBV19 TRBD1
AWSQGQPQH 9 TRBV30 .
ASSGTGANLNYGYT 14 TRBV7-8 TRBD1
ASRDSTYEQY 10 TRBV28 .
ASSEDQALKTQY 12 TRBV6-1 .
ASSLGAGTGVIEQY 14 TRBV5-4 TRBD1
ASSKPRDRANTEAF 14 TRBV2 TRBD1
ASRRADSPYGYT 12 TRBV28 .
ASSRGGTGELF 11 TRBV6-5 .
SVEENYEQY 9 TRBV29-1 .
ASSLAGKAPLH 11 TRBV7-9 .
ASSPNRNINYGYT 13 TRBV7-2 .
ASSGAGTGEFYEQY 14 TRBV6-1 TRBD1